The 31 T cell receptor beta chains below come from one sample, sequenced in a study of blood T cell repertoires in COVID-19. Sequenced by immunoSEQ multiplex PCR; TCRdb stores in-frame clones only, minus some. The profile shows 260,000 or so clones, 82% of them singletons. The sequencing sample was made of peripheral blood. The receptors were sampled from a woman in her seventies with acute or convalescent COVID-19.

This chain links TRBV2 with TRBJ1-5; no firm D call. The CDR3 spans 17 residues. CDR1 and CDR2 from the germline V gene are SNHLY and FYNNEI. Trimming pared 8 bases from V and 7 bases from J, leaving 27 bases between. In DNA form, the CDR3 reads TGTGCCAGCCAAGCTCTCATTGGGTCGGGGTCGGGCCAGCCCCAGCATTTT. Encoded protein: CASQALIGSGSGQPQHF.

CDR3 bases: TGTGCCAGCAGCTTATCGATGATGGCTTCCGATACGCAGTATTTT. It translates to CASSLSMMASDTQYF. The V gene is TRBV7-2, the J gene TRBJ2-3; D gene ambiguous. CDR3 size: 15 residues. Germline V CDR1 and CDR2: SGHTA, FQGNSA. Trimming took 2 bases from V and 6 from J, leaving 15 bases between them.

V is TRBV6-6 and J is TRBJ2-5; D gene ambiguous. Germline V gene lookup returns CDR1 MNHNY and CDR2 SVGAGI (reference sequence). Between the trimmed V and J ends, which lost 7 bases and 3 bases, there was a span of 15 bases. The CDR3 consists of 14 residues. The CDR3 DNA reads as TGTGCCAGCACGCCGGGTAACCCTAAAGAGACCCAGTACTTC. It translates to CASTPGNPKETQYF.

The CDR3 loop reads CATSRDRRTGGEKLFF. CDR3 bases: TGTGCCACCAGCAGAGATAGGAGGACAGGGGGTGAAAAACTGTTTTTT. The chain has TRBV15 and TRBJ1-4; 10 bases map to TRBD1. CDR3 length: 16 amino acids. Germline-derived CDR1 and CDR2 are LNHNV and YYDKDF (reference sequence). Germline trimming cut 0 bases from V and 7 bases from J; bases unmatched to any gene: 5.

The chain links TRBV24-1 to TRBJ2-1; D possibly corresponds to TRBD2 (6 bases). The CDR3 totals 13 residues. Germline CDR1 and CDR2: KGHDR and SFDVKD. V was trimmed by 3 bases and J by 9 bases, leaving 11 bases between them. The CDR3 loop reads CATSDPGGIEQFF. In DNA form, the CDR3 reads TGTGCCACCAGTGATCCCGGGGGAATTGAGCAGTTCTTC.

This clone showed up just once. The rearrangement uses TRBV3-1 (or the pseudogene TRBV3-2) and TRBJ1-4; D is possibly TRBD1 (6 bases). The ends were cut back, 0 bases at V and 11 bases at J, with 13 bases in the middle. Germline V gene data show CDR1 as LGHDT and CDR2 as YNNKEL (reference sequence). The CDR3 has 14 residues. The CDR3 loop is CASSQDRTVPKLFF. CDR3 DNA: TGTGCCAGCAGCCAAGACCGGACAGTCCCTAAACTGTTTTTT.

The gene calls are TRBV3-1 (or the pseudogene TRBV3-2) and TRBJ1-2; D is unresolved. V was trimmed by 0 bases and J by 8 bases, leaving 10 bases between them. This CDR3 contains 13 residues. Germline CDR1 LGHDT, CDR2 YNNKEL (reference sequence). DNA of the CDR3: TGTGCCAGCAGCCAAGAGAGGGCCGGCGGCTACACCTTC. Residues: CASSQERAGGYTF.

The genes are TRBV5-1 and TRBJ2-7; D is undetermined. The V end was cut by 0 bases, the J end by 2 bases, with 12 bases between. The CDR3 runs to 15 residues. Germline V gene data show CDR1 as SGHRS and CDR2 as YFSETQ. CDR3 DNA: TGCGCCAGCAGCTTGGACCAACCCGGAGCCTACGAGCAGTACTTC. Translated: CASSLDQPGAYEQYF.

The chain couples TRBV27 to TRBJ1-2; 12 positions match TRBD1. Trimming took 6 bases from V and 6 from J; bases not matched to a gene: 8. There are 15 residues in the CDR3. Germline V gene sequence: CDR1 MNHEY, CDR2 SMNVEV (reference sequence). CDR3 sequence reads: CASRSRDRGRDGYTF. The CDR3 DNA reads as TGTGCCAGCAGGTCCCGGGACAGGGGGCGGGATGGCTACACCTTC.

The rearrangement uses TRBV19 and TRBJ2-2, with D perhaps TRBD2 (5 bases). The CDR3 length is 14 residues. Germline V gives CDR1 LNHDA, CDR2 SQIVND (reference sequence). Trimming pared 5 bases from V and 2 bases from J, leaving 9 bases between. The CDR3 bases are TGTGCCAGTAGTTCTGCGGGCAACACCGGGGAGCTGTTTTTT. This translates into CASSSAGNTGELFF.

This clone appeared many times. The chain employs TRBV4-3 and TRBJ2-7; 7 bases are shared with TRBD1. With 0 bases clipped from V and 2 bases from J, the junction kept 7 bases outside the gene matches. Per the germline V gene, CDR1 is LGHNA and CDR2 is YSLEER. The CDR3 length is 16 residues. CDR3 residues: CASSQDQGGRPYEQYF. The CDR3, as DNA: TGCGCCAGCAGCCAAGATCAAGGGGGCAGGCCCTACGAGCAGTACTTC.

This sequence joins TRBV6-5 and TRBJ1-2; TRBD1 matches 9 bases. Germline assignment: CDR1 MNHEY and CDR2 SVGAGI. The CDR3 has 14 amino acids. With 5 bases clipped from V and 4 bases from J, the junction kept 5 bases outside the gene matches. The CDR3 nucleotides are TGTGCCAGCAGTCAGGGACAGGGTCCCTATGGCTACACCTTC. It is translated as CASSQGQGPYGYTF.

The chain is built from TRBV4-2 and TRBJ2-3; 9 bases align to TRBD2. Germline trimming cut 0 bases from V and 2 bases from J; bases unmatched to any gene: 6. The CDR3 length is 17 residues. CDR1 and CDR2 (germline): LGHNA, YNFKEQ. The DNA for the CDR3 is TGTGCCAGCAGCCAAGAAGAGGCGGGGGGGCCCACAGATACGCAGTATTTT. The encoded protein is CASSQEEAGGPTDTQYF.

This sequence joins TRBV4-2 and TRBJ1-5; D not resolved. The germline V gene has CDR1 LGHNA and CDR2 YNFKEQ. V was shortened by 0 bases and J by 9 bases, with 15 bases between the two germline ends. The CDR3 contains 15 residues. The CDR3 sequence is CASSQEESGRRPQHF. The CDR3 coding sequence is TGTGCCAGCAGCCAAGAAGAATCGGGGAGGAGGCCCCAGCATTTT.

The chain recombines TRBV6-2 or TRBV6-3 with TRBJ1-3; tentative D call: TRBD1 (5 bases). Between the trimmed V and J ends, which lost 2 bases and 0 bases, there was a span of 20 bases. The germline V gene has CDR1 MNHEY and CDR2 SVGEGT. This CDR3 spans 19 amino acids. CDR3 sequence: CASSYTPSPGLNSGNTIYF. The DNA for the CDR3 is TGTGCCAGCAGTTACACGCCTTCCCCGGGACTCAACTCTGGAAACACCATATATTTT.

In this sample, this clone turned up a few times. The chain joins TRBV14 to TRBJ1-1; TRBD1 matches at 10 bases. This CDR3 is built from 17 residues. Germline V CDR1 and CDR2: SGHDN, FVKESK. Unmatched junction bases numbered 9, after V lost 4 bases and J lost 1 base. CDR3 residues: CASSLGQGSPSNTEAFF. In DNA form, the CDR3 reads TGTGCCAGCAGCCTGGGACAGGGGTCACCTTCGAACACTGAAGCTTTCTTT.

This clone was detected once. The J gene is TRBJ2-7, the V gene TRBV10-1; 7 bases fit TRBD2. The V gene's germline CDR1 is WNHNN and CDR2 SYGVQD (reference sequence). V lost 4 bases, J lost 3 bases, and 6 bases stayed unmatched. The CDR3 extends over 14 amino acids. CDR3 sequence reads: CASSGRGDGYEQYF. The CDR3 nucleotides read TGCGCCAGCAGTGGCCGGGGGGACGGCTACGAGCAGTACTTC.

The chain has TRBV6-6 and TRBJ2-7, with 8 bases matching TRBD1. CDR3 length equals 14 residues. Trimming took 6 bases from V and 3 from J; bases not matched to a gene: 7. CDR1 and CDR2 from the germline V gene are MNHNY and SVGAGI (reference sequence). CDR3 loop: CASSQQGVNYEQYF. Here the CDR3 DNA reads TGTGCCAGCAGCCAACAGGGGGTCAACTACGAGCAGTACTTC.

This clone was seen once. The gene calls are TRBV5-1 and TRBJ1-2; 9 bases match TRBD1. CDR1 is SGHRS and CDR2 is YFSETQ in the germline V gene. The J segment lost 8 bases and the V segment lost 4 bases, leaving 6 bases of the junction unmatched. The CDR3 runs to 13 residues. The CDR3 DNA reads TGCGCCAGCAGCCTGGGGACAGGGTGGGGCTACACCTTC. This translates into CASSLGTGWGYTF.

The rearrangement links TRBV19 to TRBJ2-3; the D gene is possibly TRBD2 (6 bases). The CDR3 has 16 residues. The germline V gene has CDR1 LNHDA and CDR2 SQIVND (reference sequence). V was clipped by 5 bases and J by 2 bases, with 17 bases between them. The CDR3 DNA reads TGTGCCAGTAGTCCGGTGCGGGGAGCCTACACAGATACGCAGTATTTT. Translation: CASSPVRGAYTDTQYF.

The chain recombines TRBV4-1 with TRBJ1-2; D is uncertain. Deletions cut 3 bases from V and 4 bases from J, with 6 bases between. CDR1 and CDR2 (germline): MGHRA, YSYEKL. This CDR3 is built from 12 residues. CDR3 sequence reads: CASSHRVYGYTF. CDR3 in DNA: TGCGCCAGCAGCCACCGCGTCTATGGCTACACCTTC.

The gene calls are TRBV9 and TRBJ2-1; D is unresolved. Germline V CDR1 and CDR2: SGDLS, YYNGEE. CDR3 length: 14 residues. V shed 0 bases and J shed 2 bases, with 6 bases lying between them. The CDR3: CASSVDDTYNEQFF. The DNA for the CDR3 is TGTGCCAGCAGCGTAGATGACACCTACAATGAGCAGTTCTTC. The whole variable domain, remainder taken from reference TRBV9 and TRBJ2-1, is DSGVTQTPKHLITATGQRVTLRCSPRSGDLSVYWYQQSLDQGLQFLIQYYNGEERAKGNILERFSAQQFPDLHSELNLSSLELGDSALYFCASSVDDTYNEQFFGPGTRLTVL.

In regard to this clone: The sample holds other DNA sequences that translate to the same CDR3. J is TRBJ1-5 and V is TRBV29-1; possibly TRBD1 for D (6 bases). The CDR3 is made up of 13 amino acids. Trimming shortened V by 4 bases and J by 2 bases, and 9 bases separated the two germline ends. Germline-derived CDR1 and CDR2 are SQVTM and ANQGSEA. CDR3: CSVGAGGNQPQHF. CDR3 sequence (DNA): TGCAGCGTTGGGGCAGGGGGCAATCAGCCCCAGCATTTT.

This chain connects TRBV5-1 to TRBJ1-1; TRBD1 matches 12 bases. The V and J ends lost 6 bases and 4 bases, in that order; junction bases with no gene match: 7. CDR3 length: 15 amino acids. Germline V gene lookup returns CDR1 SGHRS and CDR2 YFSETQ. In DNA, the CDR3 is TGCGCCAGCAAACCGGGACAGGGGGCCGGCACTGAAGCTTTCTTT. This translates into CASKPGQGAGTEAFF.

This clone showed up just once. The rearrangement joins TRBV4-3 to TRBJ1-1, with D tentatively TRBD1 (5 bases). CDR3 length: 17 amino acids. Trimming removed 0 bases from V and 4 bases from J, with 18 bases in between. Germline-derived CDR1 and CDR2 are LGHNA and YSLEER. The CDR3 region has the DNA TGCGCCAGCAGCCAAGATTGGGCGATCGGGGGACGCACTGAAGCTTTCTTT. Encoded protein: CASSQDWAIGGRTEAFF.

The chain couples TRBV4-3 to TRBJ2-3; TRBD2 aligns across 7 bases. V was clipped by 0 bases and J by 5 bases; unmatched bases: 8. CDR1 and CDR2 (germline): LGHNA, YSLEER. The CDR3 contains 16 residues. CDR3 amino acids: CASSQDGAGRGDTQYF. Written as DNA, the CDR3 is TGCGCCAGCAGCCAAGATGGGGCAGGGAGGGGAGATACGCAGTATTTT.

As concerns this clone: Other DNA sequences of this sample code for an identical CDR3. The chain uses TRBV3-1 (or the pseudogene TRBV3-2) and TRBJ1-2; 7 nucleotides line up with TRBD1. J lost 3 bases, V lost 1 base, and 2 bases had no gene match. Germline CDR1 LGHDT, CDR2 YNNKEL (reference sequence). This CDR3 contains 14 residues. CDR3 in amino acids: CASSQAGGDYGYTF. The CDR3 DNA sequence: TGTGCCAGCAGCCAAGCAGGGGGAGACTATGGCTACACCTTC.

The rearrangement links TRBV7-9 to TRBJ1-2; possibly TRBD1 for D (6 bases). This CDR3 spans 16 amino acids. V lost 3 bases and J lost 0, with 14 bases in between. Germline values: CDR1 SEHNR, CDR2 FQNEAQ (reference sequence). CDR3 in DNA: TGTGCCAGCAGCTTTGGAAGTACAGGGTCTAACTATGGCTACACCTTC. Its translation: CASSFGSTGSNYGYTF.

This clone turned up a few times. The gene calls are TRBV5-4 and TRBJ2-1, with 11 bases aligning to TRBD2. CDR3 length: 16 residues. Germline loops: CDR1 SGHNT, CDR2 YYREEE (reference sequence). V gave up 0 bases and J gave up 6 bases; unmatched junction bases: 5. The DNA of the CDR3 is TGTGCCAGCAGCTTGGAGACTAGCGGGATACTCAATGAGCAGTTCTTC. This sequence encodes CASSLETSGILNEQFF.

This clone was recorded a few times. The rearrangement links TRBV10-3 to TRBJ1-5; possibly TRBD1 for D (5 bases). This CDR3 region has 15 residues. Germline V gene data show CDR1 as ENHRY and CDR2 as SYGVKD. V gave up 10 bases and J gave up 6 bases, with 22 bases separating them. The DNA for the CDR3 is TGTGCCACCTCAGCCGATCAGGGTGCAAGTCAGCCCCAGCATTTT. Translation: CATSADQGASQPQHF.

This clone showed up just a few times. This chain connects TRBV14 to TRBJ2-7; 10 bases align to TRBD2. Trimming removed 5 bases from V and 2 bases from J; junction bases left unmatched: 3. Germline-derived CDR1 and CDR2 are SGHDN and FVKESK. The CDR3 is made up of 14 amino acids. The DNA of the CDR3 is TGTGCCAGCAGCATTAGCGGGGGGACCTACGAGCAGTACTTC. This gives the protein CASSISGGTYEQYF.